Presented here are 8 T cell receptor beta chains from one specimen sequenced in a study of cytomegalovirus exposure and HLA in healthy donors. PCR primers comprised 60 Vbeta and 13 Jbeta primers. Using immunoSEQ multiplex PCR, the repertoire was profiled, and TCRdb retains in-frame clones only, with some absent. The sample carries fewer than 250,000 clones, around 80% recorded once. The sample consisted of PBMCs. Receptors originate from a boy between 2 and 10 years old in good health and CMV-seronegative.

J is TRBJ2-3 and V is TRBV27; TRBD2 might be the D (6 bases). Germline CDR1 MNHEY, CDR2 SMNVEV (reference sequence). V gave up 3 bases and J gave up 2 bases, with 18 bases separating them. The length of the CDR3 is 17 residues. CDR3 nucleotides: TGTGCCAGCAGTTTCACCCTCAAGCGGGCCAACACAGATACGCAGTATTTT. It translates to CASSFTLKRANTDTQYF.

The V call is TRBV27, the J call TRBJ1-2; D ambiguous. The CDR3 loop spans 12 amino acids. Germline assignment: CDR1 MNHEY and CDR2 SMNVEV (reference sequence). V lost 8 bases to trimming and J lost 3 bases, with 10 bases between them. The DNA for the CDR3 is TGTGCCAGCTCGGGAGGGTACTATGGCTACACCTTC. It is translated as CASSGGYYGYTF.

This CDR3 reads CASSARQGGEQYF. The CDR3 DNA is TGTGCCAGCAGCGCCAGACAGGGGGGCGAGCAGTACTTC. The chain carries TRBV7-2 and TRBJ2-5; 9 nucleotides match TRBD1. The J call may be wrong; the DNA end is better matched by TRBJ2-7. The CDR3 runs to 13 residues. The germline CDR1 and CDR2 sequences are SGHTA and FQGNSA.

Worth noting for this clone: The same CDR3 also results from other DNA sequences found in this sample. This chain uses TRBV19 with TRBJ1-1, with D possibly TRBD1 on 5 matching bases. The CDR3 covers 13 residues. CDR1 LNHDA and CDR2 SQIVND come from the germline V gene (reference sequence). The ends were cut back, 3 bases at V and 3 bases at J, with 8 bases in the middle. CDR3 coding DNA: TGTGCCAGTAGTATTGACAGAGACACTGAAGCTTTCTTT. Translation: CASSIDRDTEAFF. The full variable domain, with the rest looked up from reference TRBV19 and TRBJ1-1, is DGGITQSPKYLFRKEGQNVTLSCEQNLNHDAMYWYRQDPGQGLRLIYYSQIVNDFQKGDIAEGYSVSREKKESFPLTVTSAQKNPTAFYLCASSIDRDTEAFFGQGTRLTVV.

The chain carries TRBV6-1 and TRBJ1-5, with D perhaps TRBD1 (6 bases). The CDR3 extends over 14 amino acids. Germline loops: CDR1 MNHNS, CDR2 SASEGT. Trimming cost V 3 bases and J 2 bases, with 8 bases left between them. This CDR3 is CASSDYRGNQPQHF. CDR3 in DNA: TGTGCCAGCAGTGATTACAGGGGCAATCAGCCCCAGCATTTT.

V gene TRBV7-8 combines with J gene TRBJ1-3, with D maybe TRBD1 (5 bases). Trimming took 5 bases from V and 0 from J, leaving 20 bases between them. CDR1 and CDR2 (germline): SGHVS, FQNEAQ. The CDR3 runs 18 residues. The CDR3 nucleotides are TGTGCCAGCAGCCAAGACCCGGGGGGGGAGGGCTCTGGAAACACCATATATTTT. It is translated as CASSQDPGGEGSGNTIYF.

The rearrangement links TRBV12-5 to TRBJ1-2; D is undetermined. Germline lookup yields CDR1 LGHNT and CDR2 FRNRAP. The CDR3 consists of 11 residues. V was trimmed by 7 bases and J by 3 bases, leaving 6 bases between them. The CDR3 region is CASAVDYGYTF. The CDR3 DNA follows: TGTGCTAGTGCTGTAGACTATGGCTACACCTTC.

The chain is built from TRBV30 and TRBJ2-5; 11 nucleotides agree with TRBD2. The assigned J gene may be wrong: the sequence end matches TRBJ2-7 better. This CDR3 contains 18 residues. CDR1 GTSNPN and CDR2 SVGIG come from the germline V gene (reference sequence). The CDR3 region has the DNA TGTGCCTGGGCAGGCGGTGGTAGCGGGAGGGAGGGGACCTACGAGCAGTACTTC. This translates into CAWAGGGSGREGTYEQYF.